This T cell receptor (beta chain) was obtained from a study of blood T cells in healthy people across ages. Study findings and constraints: More naive CD4+ cells and higher diversity marked long-lived donors relative to aged donors. The percentage of naive T cells correlated strongly with TCR beta diversity.

A second PCR, run for about 6 to 12 cycles, used a sample-barcoded 5' primer plus a J-beta primer mix. A single record per CDR3 protein comes from TCRdb applying MiXCR to the 5' RACE reads. Of 800,000 to 1,300,000 distinct CDR3 sequences listed, less than 25% are singletons. This clonotype was counted only a few times. The antigen is unknown. The CDR3 length is 14 residues. Germline CDR1 is SEHNR and CDR2 is FQNEAQ (reference sequence). Between the trimmed V and J ends, which lost 6 bases and 3 bases, there was a span of 14 bases. These sequences were also reported in another study, on T cells of mothers and their children. From that report: Per child, 2.5 million to 3.5 million TCR beta CDR3 reads were obtained, against over 9 million per mother.

The chain combines TRBV7-9 with TRBJ1-1; TRBD1 might be the D (5 bases). The receptor comes from a girl aged 2 to 10 in good health. Sequenced input: blood. The CDR3 is CASRPRGTYTEAFF. As DNA, the CDR3 is TGTGCCAGCAGACCCAGAGGGACCTACACTGAAGCTTTCTTT.